The TCR beta chain under discussion was sequenced for a study of graft-versus-host responses after intestinal transplantation. Looking at the study overall: Each recipient received a multivisceral, liver-intestinal, or isolated intestinal graft. The study gave all recipients anti-thymocyte globulin induction, then tacrolimus and steroids for approximately three years. Overall study results and limits: GvH clones appeared in recipient marrow, some first in ileum or blood. Peak GvH clone levels in circulation were associated with early post-transplant HvG declines.

Here immunoSEQ multiplex PCR was the method, and the copy in TCRdb shows in-frame clones only, minus some. The data show 75,000 to 100,000 clones, with 80% to 95% seen just once and about 0.5% held by the top ten. V gave up 2 bases and J gave up 4 bases, with 9 bases separating them. The CDR3 runs to 14 residues. Germline CDR1 reads SGHTA; CDR2 reads FQGNSA. As concerns this clone: The antigen remains unidentified.

The clonotype was recovered from a human donor who received an intestinal transplant. The rearrangement uses TRBV7-2 and TRBJ1-5; D not resolved. The specimen was unstimulated CD8+ T cells sorted from spleen or lymph node cells, collected before intestinal transplant. As DNA, the CDR3 is TGTGCCAGCAGCTTAACCGGCGGGAATCAGCCCCAGCATTTT. Its translation is CASSLTGGNQPQHF.